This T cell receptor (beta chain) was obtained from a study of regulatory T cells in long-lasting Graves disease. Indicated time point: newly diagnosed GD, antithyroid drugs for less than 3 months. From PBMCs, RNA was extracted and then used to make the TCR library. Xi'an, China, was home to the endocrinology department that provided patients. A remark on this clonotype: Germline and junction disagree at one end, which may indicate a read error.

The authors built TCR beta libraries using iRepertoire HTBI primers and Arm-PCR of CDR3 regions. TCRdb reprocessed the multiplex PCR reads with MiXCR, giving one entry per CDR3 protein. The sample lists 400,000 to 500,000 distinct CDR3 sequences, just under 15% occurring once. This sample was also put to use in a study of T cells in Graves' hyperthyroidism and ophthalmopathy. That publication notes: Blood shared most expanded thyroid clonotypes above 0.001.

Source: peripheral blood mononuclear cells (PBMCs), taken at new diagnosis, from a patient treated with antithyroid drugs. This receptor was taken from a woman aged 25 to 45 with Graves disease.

The CDR3 sequence: CASSLDEGDNEKPFF. The CDR3 DNA sequence: TGTGCCAGCAGCTTAGATGAAGGTGATAATGAAAAACCGTTTTTT. The rearrangement uses TRBV7-9 and TRBJ1-4; D gene unclear. CDR3 size: 15 residues. CDR1 SEHNR and CDR2 FQNEAQ come from the germline V gene (reference sequence). Complete variable domain (other parts from reference TRBV7-9 and TRBJ1-4): DTGVSQNPRHKITKRGQNVTFRCDPISEHNRLYWYRQTLGQGPEFLTYFQNEAQLEKSRLLSDRFSAERPKGSFSTLEIQRTEQGDSAMYLCASSLDEGDNEKPFFGSGTQLSVL.